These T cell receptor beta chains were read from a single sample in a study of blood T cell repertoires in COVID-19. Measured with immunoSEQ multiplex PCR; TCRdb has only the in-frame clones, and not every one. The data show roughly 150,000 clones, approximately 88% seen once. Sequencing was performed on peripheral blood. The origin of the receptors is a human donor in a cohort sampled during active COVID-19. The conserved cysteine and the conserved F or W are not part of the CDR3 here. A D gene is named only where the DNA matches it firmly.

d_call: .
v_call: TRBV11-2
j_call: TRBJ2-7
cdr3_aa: ASSSTSGLPRVEQY

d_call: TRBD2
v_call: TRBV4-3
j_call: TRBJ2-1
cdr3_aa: ASSQDRGDEQF

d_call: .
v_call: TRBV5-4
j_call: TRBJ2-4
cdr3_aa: ASSPQARKNIQY

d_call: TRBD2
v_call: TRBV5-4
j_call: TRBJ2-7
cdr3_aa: ASSPGTSGVYEQY

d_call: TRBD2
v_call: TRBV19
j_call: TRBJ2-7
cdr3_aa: ASSIPGTSGSYEQY

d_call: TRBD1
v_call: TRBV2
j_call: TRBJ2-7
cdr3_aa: ATSTGMGLVEQY

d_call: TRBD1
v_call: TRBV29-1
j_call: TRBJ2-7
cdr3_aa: SVFDRGDEQY

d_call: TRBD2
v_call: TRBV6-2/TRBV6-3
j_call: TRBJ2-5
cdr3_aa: ASSSPPGRGVETQY

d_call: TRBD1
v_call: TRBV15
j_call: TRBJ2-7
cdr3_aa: ATSTGQGLIYEQY

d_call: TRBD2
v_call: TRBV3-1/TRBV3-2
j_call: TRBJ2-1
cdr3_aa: ASSQLQGAGENNEQF

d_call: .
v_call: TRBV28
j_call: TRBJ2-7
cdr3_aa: ASSLVSRANEQY

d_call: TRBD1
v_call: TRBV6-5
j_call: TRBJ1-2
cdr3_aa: ASSYRDRDGYT

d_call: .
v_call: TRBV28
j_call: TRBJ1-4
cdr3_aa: ASSRTSTGGGEKLF

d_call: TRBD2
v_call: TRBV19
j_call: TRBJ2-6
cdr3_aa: ASSTAGDPGANVLT

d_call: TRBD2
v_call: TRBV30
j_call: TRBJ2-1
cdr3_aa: AWRPGGNEQF

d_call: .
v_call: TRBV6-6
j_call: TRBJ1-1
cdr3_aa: ASRTGNTEAF

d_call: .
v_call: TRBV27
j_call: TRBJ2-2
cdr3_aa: ASSPSRRGNGDTGELF

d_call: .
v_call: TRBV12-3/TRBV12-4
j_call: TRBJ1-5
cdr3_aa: ASRRGGDQPQH

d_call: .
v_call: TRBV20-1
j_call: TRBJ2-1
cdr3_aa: MGGPNEQF

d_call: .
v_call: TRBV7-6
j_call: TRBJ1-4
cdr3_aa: ASGLGKETTNEKLF

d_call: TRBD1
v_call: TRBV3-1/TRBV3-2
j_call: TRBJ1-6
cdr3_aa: ASRQSPTGVAISPLH

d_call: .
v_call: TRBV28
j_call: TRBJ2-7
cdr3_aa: ASSLLSSGPAYEQY

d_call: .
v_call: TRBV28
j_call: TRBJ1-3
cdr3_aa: ASSLSPGNTIY

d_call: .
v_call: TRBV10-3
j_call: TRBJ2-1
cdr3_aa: AISSTGGGSVRDGGTYNEQF

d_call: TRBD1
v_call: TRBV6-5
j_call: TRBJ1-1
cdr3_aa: ASSRQGRRTEAF

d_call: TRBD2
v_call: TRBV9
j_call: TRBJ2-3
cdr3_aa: ASSVSGRASTDTQY

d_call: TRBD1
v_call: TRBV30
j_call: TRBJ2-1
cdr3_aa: AWTLGTGLYNEQF

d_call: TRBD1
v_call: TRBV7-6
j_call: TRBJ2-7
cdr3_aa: ASSLRQGLHEQY

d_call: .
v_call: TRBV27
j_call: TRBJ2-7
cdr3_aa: ASSLSRQIYEQY

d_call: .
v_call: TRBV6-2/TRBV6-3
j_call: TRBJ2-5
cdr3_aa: ASSYTAGLQETQY

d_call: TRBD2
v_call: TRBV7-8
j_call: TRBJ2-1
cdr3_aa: ASSLGLAGDYNEQF

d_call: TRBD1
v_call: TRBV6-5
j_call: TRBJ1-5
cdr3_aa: ASSPDRGNQPQH

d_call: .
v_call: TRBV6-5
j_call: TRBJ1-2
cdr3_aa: ASGTQGWYGYT

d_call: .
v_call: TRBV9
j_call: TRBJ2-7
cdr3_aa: ASSVDLTHEQY

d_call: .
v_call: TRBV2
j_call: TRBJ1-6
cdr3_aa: ASRGRDTYNSPLH

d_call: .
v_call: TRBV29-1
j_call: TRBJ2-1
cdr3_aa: SVKRTGVYNEQF

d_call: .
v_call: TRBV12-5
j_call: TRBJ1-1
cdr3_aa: ASAVNTEAF

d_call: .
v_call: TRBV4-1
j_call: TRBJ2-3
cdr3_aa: ASSQGGQPSTDTQY

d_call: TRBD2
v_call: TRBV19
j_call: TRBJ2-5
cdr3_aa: ASSIGTSGSRETQY

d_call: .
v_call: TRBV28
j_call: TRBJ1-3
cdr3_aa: ASRLGLSGNTIY

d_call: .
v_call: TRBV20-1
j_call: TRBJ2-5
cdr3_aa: SASVRGETQY

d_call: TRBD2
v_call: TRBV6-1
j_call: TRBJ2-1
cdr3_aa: ASSQGLAKSRDEQF

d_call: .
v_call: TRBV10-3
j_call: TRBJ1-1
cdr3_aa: AIRGTGNTEAF

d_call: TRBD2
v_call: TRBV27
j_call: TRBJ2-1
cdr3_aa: ASSFSVEVAGDMVVYNEQF

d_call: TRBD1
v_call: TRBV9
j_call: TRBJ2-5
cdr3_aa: ASTRGQSQETQY

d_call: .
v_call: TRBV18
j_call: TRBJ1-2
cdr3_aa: ASSPLEEGPYGYT

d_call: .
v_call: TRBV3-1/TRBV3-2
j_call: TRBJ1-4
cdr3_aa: ASSQGSEPVGEKLF

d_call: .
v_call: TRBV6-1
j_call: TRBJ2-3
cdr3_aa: ASSANRQGRETDTQY

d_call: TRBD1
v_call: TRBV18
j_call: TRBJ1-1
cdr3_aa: ASSPPDGTENTEAF